A few counts support the clone carrying this T cell receptor beta chain. Its antigen is not known. The entry originates in a study of blood T cells in healthy people across ages. Study-wide results and limits: Diversity of TCR beta per million T cells declined in a roughly linear way with age. Greater diversity and more naive CD4+ cells were seen in long-lived donors than in aged donors.

V was clipped by 0 bases and J by 8 bases, with 19 bases between them. The CDR3 spans 16 residues. Germline CDR1 reads MNHEY; CDR2 reads SVGEGT. With a J-beta primer mix and a sample-barcoded 5' primer, a second PCR ran about 7 to 12 cycles. Each sample yielded at least 2.5 million CDR3-containing paired-end reads. TCRdb re-analysed the 5' RACE reads in MiXCR, keeping a single row per CDR3 protein. This sample has about 630,000 distinct CDR3 sequences, with roughly 21% found just once. RNA extraction gave at least 5 micrograms of total RNA per sample. The chain uses TRBV6-2 or TRBV6-3 and TRBJ2-5, with D perhaps matching TRBD2 (6 bases). Sequences were obtained from blood. This clonotype originated in a man between 65 and 79 years old in good health. Here the CDR3 DNA reads TGTGCCAGCAGTTACTCCTATGGCGCCAGGGAGGAAACCCAGTACTTC. Translation: CASSYSYGAREETQYF.